Reported below is one T cell receptor beta chain. CDR3 size: 12 residues. V lost 6 bases to trimming and J lost 8 bases, with 13 bases between them. Germline CDR1 is MNHEY and CDR2 is SVGAGI. This sample is drawn from a study of T cell changes during pregnancy in multiple sclerosis. This table comes from immunoSEQ multiplex PCR, and its TCRdb copy is limited to in-frame clones, with some not included. Among some 31,000 clones listed, nearly 90% were seen once. The sample here was CD8+ T cells from peripheral blood mononuclear cells, taken in the second trimester of pregnancy. The chain has TRBV6-5 and TRBJ1-1, with unresolved D. The receptor comes from a female donor with multiple sclerosis, enrolled in a pregnancy study. Here the CDR3 reads CASSTPGSEAFF. The CDR3 DNA reads TGTGCCAGCAGCACCCCGGGATCCGAAGCTTTCTTT.